The T cell receptor beta chain described here comes from a study of siplizumab effects on memory and regulatory T cells. Study results and caveats: The mapping of alloreactive clones to unstimulated subsets covered only a minor fraction of them.

Turning to this clone: The antigen remains unidentified.

Germline CDR1 MNHGY, CDR2 SVAAGI. V was pared by 5 bases and J by 4 bases, with 9 bases between. The CDR3 totals 12 residues. TCRdb's copy holds only in-frame clones and misses some; the assay was immunoSEQ multiplex PCR. The sample has tens of thousands of clones, around 97% seen once. The rearrangement links TRBV6-9 to TRBJ2-7; a weak D match, TRBD2 (5 bases). This receptor was obtained from a human donor in good health. Sample: naive CD8+ T cells sorted from blood. CDR3 in amino acids: CASSGLGYEQYF. The CDR3 DNA reads as TGTGCCAGCAGTGGACTGGGATACGAGCAGTACTTC.